Shown below are 4 T cell receptor beta chains from a single sample sequenced in a study of blood T cell repertoires in COVID-19. This table comes from immunoSEQ multiplex PCR, and its TCRdb copy is limited to in-frame clones, with some not included. Among tens of thousands of clones listed, about 92% were seen once. The sample was peripheral blood. The receptor source for this set is a man between 60 and 70 years old with acute or convalescent COVID-19.

This clone was detected once. The chain carries TRBV2 and TRBJ1-4; no clear D. CDR3 size: 16 residues. V gave up 6 bases and J gave up 1 base, with 15 bases separating them. Per the germline V gene, CDR1 is SNHLY and CDR2 is FYNNEI. The CDR3: CASSDPEMETNEKLFF. Here the CDR3 DNA reads TGTGCCAGCAGCGACCCGGAGATGGAAACTAATGAAAAACTGTTTTTT.

J is TRBJ1-3 and V is TRBV27; a weak D match, TRBD1 (5 bases). The CDR3 is 14 amino acids. Germline loops: CDR1 MNHEY, CDR2 SMNVEV (reference sequence). V dropped 3 bases and J dropped 1 base, with 7 bases sitting between them. CDR3 nucleotides: TGTGCCAGCAGTTTGGCAGGGTCTGGAAACACCATATATTTT. Translating it yields CASSLAGSGNTIYF.

The chain couples TRBV5-4 to TRBJ1-1, with D tentatively TRBD1 (5 bases). Germline loops: CDR1 SGHNT, CDR2 YYREEE (reference sequence). This CDR3 comprises 16 residues. V was cut by 0 bases and J by 0 bases, with 12 bases left in between. The CDR3 loop reads CASSLVRDFMNTEAFF. The CDR3 nucleotides read TGTGCCAGCAGCTTGGTAAGGGACTTCATGAACACTGAAGCTTTCTTT.

This chain connects TRBV19 to TRBJ2-7, with TRBD2 as a possible D gene (5 bases). Germline CDR1 and CDR2: LNHDA and SQIVND (reference sequence). V lost 8 bases, J lost 0 bases, and 11 bases lay in between. The CDR3 contains 13 residues. The CDR3 loop is CASGVGDSYEQYF. CDR3 sequence (DNA): TGTGCCAGTGGCGTCGGGGACTCCTACGAGCAGTACTTC.